These T cell receptor beta chains were read from a single sample in a study of blood T cells in healthy people across ages. TCRdb reprocessed the 5' RACE reads via MiXCR and lists one record per CDR3 protein. Counted here are roughly 1.5 million distinct CDR3 sequences, roughly 43% occurring once; the ten biggest clones make up about 3.8%. Sequencing input: blood. All receptors come from a woman younger than 30 in good health. Both conserved end residues are part of each CDR3. A D gene is named only where the DNA matches it firmly. Not all rows give a size; the values are once, few, many and, for expanded clones, a class.

TRBV11-2	-	TRBJ1-2	few	TGTGCCAGCAACTCTCTCCTCGGGGGGGATAATGGCTACACCTTC	CASNSLLGGDNGYTF
TRBV20-1	TRBD1	TRBJ1-1	-	TGCAGTGCTAGAACCCCCGACAGGGCTGGCACTGAAGCTTTCTTT	CSARTPDRAGTEAFF
TRBV24-1	TRBD2	TRBJ2-3	-	TGTGCCACCAGTGATTTGCCTAAACTAGCGGGAAGCGCAGATACGCAGTATTTT	CATSDLPKLAGSADTQYF
TRBV6-5	TRBD1	TRBJ1-1	-	TGTGCCAGCAGGCGGGACAGAAGGGAGAACACTGAAGCTTTCTTT	CASRRDRRENTEAFF
TRBV20-1	-	TRBJ2-7	-	TGCAGTGCTAGAGCCCCCTGGGGCAATGGTTACGAGCAGTACTTC	CSARAPWGNGYEQYF
TRBV27	-	TRBJ1-2	-	TGTGCCAGCAGTTTAAACAGACCCTCTAACTATGGTTACACCTTC	CASSLNRPSNYGYTF
TRBV7-9	-	TRBJ2-3	-	TGTGCCAGCAGCCCACCGGTGCTCAGCACAGATACGCAGTATTTT	CASSPPVLSTDTQYF
TRBV7-2	-	TRBJ1-1	-	TGTGCCAGCAGCTTATATATGGCCCTGAACACTGAAGCTTTCTTT	CASSLYMALNTEAFF
TRBV6-2/TRBV6-3	-	TRBJ2-1	-	TGTGCCAGCAGTTTCACCACCGGGGAGGCCCGGGGCAATGAGCAGTTCTTC	CASSFTTGEARGNEQFF
TRBV27	TRBD1	TRBJ2-7	-	TGTGCCAGCAAACGTAGGGGACAGGGATTCTACGAGCAGTACTTC	CASKRRGQGFYEQYF
TRBV27	-	TRBJ2-1	once	TGTGCCAGCAGGTCGCTATCGGCTTACAATGAGCAGTTCTTC	CASRSLSAYNEQFF
TRBV6-5	-	TRBJ1-2	-	TGTGCCAGCTCCAGGGGCAAACAGGACTCCTATGGCTACACCTTC	CASSRGKQDSYGYTF
TRBV20-1	-	TRBJ2-3	many	TGCAGTGCTAGCCGAGGAGGGGACACAGATACGCAGTATTTT	CSASRGGDTDTQYF
TRBV6-2/TRBV6-3	-	TRBJ2-1	few	TGTGCCAGCACCAACTCCAATAATGAGCAGTTCTTC	CASTNSNNEQFF
TRBV20-1	-	TRBJ2-3	-	TGCAGTGCTAGAGATCTTGACGGGGCCACAGATACGCAGTATTTT	CSARDLDGATDTQYF
TRBV10-3	-	TRBJ2-1	few	TGTGCCATCAGTGAGCAACAGGGAATTGGGTACAATGAGCAGTTCTTC	CAISEQQGIGYNEQFF
TRBV7-9	-	TRBJ2-2	-	TGTGCCAGCAGCCCCAACGTCGGGGATCCCGGGGAGCTGTTTTTT	CASSPNVGDPGELFF
TRBV29-1	-	TRBJ1-2	few	TGCAGCGTTCAACTCCCGGGATCCAATGGCTACACCTTC	CSVQLPGSNGYTF
TRBV19	-	TRBJ2-3	-	TGTGCCAGTAGATGGGGACGGTTTAGCACAGATACGCAGTATTTT	CASRWGRFSTDTQYF
TRBV12-3/TRBV12-4	-	TRBJ2-7	-	TGTGCCAGCAGTTCCGGTTTAAGCGGACTCGCCTACGAGCAGTACTTC	CASSSGLSGLAYEQYF
TRBV29-1	-	TRBJ2-7	-	TGCAGCGTTGAAGGTCGAGGGGGCTACGAGCAGTACTTC	CSVEGRGGYEQYF
TRBV7-9	-	TRBJ2-1	-	TGTGCCAGCAGCTCCGGACGGCCGAGCTCCTACAATGAGCAGTTCTTC	CASSSGRPSSYNEQFF
TRBV20-1	-	TRBJ2-3	-	TGCAGTGCCGAGGAGACACGGAGGGATACGCAGTATTTT	CSAEETRRDTQYF
TRBV25-1	-	TRBJ2-3	-	TGTGCCAGCAGTGAATCATATGATACGCAGTATTTT	CASSESYDTQYF
TRBV6-6	TRBD2	TRBJ2-1	few	TGTGCCAGCAGGGATTCTAGCGGGAGGGCCGTCTACAATGAGCAGTTCTTC	CASRDSSGRAVYNEQFF
TRBV10-3	-	TRBJ2-7	few	TGTGCCATCAGTGAGTCCGTTGGGGTTCACGAGCAGTACTTC	CAISESVGVHEQYF
TRBV20-1	-	TRBJ1-1	few	TGCAGTGCTCTACAGGTGAGGCAGAACACTGAAGCTTTCTTT	CSALQVRQNTEAFF
TRBV30	TRBD2	TRBJ2-3	-	TGTGCCTGGAGCGCTGATCGTGGGAGGGGCACAGATACGCAGTATTTT	CAWSADRGRGTDTQYF
TRBV29-1	-	TRBJ1-2	-	TGCAGCGTTGACCGGGTGGGCTACACCTTC	CSVDRVGYTF
TRBV6-6	-	TRBJ2-7	many	TGTGCCAGCAGTTACAGGGGTGACGAGCAGTACTTC	CASSYRGDEQYF
TRBV12-3/TRBV12-4	-	TRBJ1-5	-	TGTGCCAGCAGTTTGGTGGGCCGTCAGCCCCAGCATTTT	CASSLVGRQPQHF